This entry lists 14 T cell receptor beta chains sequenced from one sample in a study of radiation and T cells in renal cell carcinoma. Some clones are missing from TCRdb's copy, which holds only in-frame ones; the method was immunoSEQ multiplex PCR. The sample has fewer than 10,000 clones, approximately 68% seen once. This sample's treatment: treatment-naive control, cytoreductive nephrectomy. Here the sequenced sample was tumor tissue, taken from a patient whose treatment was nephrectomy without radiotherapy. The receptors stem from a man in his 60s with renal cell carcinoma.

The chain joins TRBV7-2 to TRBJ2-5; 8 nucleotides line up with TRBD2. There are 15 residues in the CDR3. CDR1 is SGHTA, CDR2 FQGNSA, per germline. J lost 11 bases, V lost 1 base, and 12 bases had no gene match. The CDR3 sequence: CASSLELAGRGEQYF. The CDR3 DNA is TGTGCCAGCAGCTTAGAGTTAGCGGGAAGGGGGGAGCAGTACTTC.

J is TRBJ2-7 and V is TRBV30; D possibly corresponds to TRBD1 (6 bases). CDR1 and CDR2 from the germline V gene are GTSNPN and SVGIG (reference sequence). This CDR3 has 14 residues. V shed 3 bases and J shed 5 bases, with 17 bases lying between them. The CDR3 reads CAWSLTGRGNEQYF. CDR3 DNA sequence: TGTGCCTGGAGCCTCACTGGCAGGGGAAACGAGCAGTACTTC.

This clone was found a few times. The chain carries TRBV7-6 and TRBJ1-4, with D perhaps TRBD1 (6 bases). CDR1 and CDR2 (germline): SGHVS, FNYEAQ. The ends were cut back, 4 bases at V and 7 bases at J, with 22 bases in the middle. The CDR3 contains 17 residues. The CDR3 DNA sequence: TGTGCCAGCAGCTCATCTGTGGACGGGGGCCGAGGTGAAAAACTGTTTTTT. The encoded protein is CASSSSVDGGRGEKLFF.

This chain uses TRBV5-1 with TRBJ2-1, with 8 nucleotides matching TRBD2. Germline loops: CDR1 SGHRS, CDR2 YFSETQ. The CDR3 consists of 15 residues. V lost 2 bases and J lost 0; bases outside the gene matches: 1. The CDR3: CASSFSGSSYNEQFF. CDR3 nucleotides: TGCGCCAGCAGCTTCAGCGGGAGCTCCTACAATGAGCAGTTCTTC.

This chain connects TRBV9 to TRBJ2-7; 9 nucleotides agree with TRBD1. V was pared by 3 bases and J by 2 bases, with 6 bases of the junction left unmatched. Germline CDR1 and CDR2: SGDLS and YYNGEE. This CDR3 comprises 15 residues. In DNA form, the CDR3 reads TGTGCCAGCAGCGAACAGGGGGCAGGCCCCTACGAGCAGTACTTC. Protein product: CASSEQGAGPYEQYF.

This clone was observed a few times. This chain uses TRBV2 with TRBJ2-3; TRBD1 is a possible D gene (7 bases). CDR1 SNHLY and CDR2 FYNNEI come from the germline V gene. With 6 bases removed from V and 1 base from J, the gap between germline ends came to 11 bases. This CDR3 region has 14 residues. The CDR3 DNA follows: TGTGCCAGCAGGTCCAGGGGGGGCACAGATACGCAGTATTTT. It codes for CASRSRGGTDTQYF. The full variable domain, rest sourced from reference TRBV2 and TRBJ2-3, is EPEVTQTPSHQVTQMGQEVILRCVPISNHLYFYWYRQILGQKVEFLVSFYNNEISEKSEIFDDQFSVERPDGSNFTLKIRSTKLEDSAMYFCASRSRGGTDTQYFGPGTRLTVL.

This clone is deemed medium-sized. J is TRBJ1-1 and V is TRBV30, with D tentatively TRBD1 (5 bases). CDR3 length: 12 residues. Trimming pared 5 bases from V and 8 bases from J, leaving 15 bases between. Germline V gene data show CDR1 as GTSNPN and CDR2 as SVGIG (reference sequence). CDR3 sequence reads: CAWWPGPREAFF. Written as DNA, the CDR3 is TGTGCCTGGTGGCCGGGACCAAGAGAAGCTTTCTTT. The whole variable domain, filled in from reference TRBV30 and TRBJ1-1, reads SQTIHQWPATLVQPVGSPLSLECTVEGTSNPNLYWYRQAAGRGLQLLFYSVGIGQISSEVPQNLSASRPQDRQFILSSKKLLLSDSGFYLCAWWPGPREAFFGQGTRLTVV.

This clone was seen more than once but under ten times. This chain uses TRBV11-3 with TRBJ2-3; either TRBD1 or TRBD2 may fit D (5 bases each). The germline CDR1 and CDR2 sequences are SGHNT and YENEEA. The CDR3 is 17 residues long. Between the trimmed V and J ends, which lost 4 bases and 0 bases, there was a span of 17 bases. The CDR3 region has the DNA TGTGCCAGCAGCTCCGGGTCCGGGACCACCAGCACAGATACGCAGTATTTT. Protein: CASSSGSGTTSTDTQYF.

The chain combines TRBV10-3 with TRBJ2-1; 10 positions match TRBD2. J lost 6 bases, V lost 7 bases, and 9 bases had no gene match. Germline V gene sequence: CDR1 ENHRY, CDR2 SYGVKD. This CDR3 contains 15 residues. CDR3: CAINPAGGPSNEQFF. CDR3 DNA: TGTGCCATCAATCCAGCGGGGGGGCCGAGCAATGAGCAGTTCTTC.

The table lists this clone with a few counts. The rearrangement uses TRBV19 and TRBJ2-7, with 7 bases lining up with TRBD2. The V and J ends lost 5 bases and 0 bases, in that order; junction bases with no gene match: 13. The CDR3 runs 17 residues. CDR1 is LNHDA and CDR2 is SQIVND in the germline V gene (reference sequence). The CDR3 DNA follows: TGTGCCAGTAGTCCCTACCCCCGGGGCGGGAGCTCCTACGAGCAGTACTTC. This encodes CASSPYPRGGSSYEQYF.

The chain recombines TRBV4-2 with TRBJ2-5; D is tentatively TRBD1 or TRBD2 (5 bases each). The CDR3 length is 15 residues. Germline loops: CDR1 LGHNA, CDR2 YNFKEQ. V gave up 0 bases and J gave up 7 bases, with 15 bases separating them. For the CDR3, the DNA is TGTGCCAGCAGCCAAGATCGTCGGGGCTGGGGGACCCAGTACTTC. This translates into CASSQDRRGWGTQYF.

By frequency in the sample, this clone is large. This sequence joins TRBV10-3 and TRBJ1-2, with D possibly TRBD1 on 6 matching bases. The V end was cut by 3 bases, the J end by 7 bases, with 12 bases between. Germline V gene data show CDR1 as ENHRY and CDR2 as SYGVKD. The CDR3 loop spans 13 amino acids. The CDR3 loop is CAISDGPGAGYTF. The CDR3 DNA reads TGTGCCATCAGTGACGGGCCAGGGGCTGGCTACACCTTC.

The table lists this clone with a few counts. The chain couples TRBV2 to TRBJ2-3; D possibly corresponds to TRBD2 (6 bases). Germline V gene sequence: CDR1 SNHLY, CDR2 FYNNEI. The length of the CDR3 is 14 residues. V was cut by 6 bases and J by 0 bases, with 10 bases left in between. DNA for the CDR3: TGTGCCAGCAGGGGGACTCCTAGCACAGATACGCAGTATTTT. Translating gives CASRGTPSTDTQYF.

The chain's CDR3 is CASSPRLRQSGEQFF. The CDR3 DNA reads TGTGCCAGCAGCCCCCGTTTGAGGCAGTCGGGGGAGCAGTTCTTC. The rearrangement uses TRBV2 and TRBJ2-1; weak D call: TRBD2 (5 bases). With 6 bases removed from V and 10 bases from J, the gap between germline ends came to 22 bases. The CDR3 extends over 15 amino acids. Germline-derived CDR1 and CDR2 are SNHLY and FYNNEI.